What follows describes a single T cell receptor (beta chain). Its antigen is unknown. This sample was included in a study of cytomegalovirus exposure and HLA in healthy donors. The length of the CDR3 is 15 residues. Germline V gene sequence: CDR1 MGHRA, CDR2 YSYEKL. V was clipped by 1 base and J by 4 bases, with 14 bases between them. Study-wide results and caveats: Immune exposure data for these donors was limited to CMV serostatus.

The PCR made use of 60 Vbeta and 13 Jbeta primers. Sequencing used immunoSEQ multiplex PCR; TCRdb keeps in-frame clones, though not all of them. The sample yields fewer than 150,000 clones, over 70% seen once. The receptor was derived from a man aged 40-49 years in good health and CMV-seronegative. The sequenced material came from PBMCs. This sequence joins TRBV4-1 and TRBJ2-7; no clear D gene. The CDR3 region is CASSQAQSPNYEQYF. The DNA of the CDR3 is TGCGCCAGCAGCCAAGCCCAGTCCCCAAATTACGAGCAGTACTTC.